The 14 T cell receptor beta chains listed next were all sequenced from one sample in a study of CXCR3-negative and CXCR3-positive naive CD8 T cells. Study-wide findings and caveats: Naive cells with CXCR3 showed TRB CDR3s that were more hydrophobic than those in CXCR3-negative naive cells.

Their antigen targets remain unknown. Each TRB cDNA library was prepared by 5' RACE (with UMI labels). Reprocessing the 5' RACE reads, TCRdb reports a single entry for every CDR3 protein and omits DNA. In all, the sample yields over 150,000 distinct CDR3 sequences. The sample taken for sequencing was naive CXCR3+ CD8+ T cells from blood. Subset indicated: CD45RO-CCR7+CD27+CD95- naive CD8+ T cells expressing CXCR3 (TNR3+). The source of these receptors is a human donor in good health. Some clones in this sample may be carry-over from other donors' samples.

The V gene is TRBV7-9, the J gene TRBJ2-7. Germline CDR1 is SEHNR and CDR2 is FQNEAQ (reference sequence). This CDR3 contains 14 residues. The CDR3 sequence: CASSLPGHSYEQYF.

The rearrangement joins TRBV28 to TRBJ1-5; TCRdb's D gene call, TRBD1, goes unchecked for lack of DNA. This CDR3 contains 17 residues. The germline CDR1 and CDR2 sequences are MDHEN and SYDVKM. The CDR3 spells CASSFAAGARLNQPQHF.

The chain uses TRBV28 and TRBJ2-3; TCRdb picks TRBD2, but there is no DNA to check that call. Germline V CDR1 and CDR2: MDHEN, SYDVKM. The CDR3 consists of 15 residues. This chain's CDR3 is CASSPWREGTDTQYF. Full variable domain (outside the CDR3, taken from reference TRBV28 and TRBJ2-3): DVKVTQSSRYLVKRTGEKVFLECVQDMDHENMFWYRQDPGLGLRLIYFSYDVKMKEKGDIPEGYSVSREKKERFSLILESASTNQTSMYLCASSPWREGTDTQYFGPGTRLTVL.

The V and J genes are TRBV6-6 and TRBJ2-1; TCRdb calls TRBD2, which cannot be checked without DNA. CDR3 size: 12 residues. Germline CDR1 and CDR2: MNHNY and SVGAGI (reference sequence). This chain's CDR3 is CASSISVNEQFF.

J is TRBJ2-7 and V is TRBV10-3; TCRdb outputs TRBD1, but without DNA this stays unchecked. Germline V CDR1 and CDR2: ENHRY, SYGVKD. CDR3 length: 14 amino acids. The CDR3 loop is CAISGQGLTYEQYF.

The chain joins TRBV7-6 to TRBJ1-1; TCRdb picks TRBD1, but there is no DNA to check that call. Germline V gene data show CDR1 as SGHVS and CDR2 as FNYEAQ. The CDR3 has 13 amino acids. Here the CDR3 reads CASSLGGGQRAFF.

The V call is TRBV19, the J call TRBJ1-2. This CDR3 is 12 amino acids long. Germline V lookup: CDR1 LNHDA, CDR2 SQIVND (reference sequence). CDR3: CASSMGLQGYTF.

The V call is TRBV28, the J call TRBJ2-1; the TCRdb D gene call, TRBD2, has no DNA to confirm it. The CDR3 is made up of 16 amino acids. Looked up from germline, CDR1 is MDHEN and CDR2 is SYDVKM. CDR3 protein: CASSLSGLAGVNEQFF.

V gene TRBV7-9 combines with J gene TRBJ1-1. This CDR3 region has 15 residues. Germline V lookup: CDR1 SEHNR, CDR2 FQNEAQ (reference sequence). CDR3: CASSPSEGLMTEAFF.

V gene TRBV29-1 combines with J gene TRBJ2-7. CDR1 and CDR2 (germline): SQVTM, ANQGSEA. The CDR3 has 14 residues. The chain's CDR3 is CSVEDEAGSYEKYF.

The chain is built from TRBV29-1 and TRBJ2-7. The CDR3 is 12 amino acids. The germline gives CDR1 SQVTM, CDR2 ANQGSEA. The CDR3 loop reads CSVSPGAYEQYF.

The V call is TRBV15, the J call TRBJ2-3; with no DNA, the TCRdb D assignment of TRBD2 cannot be verified. The CDR3 is 15 residues long. Germline V CDR1 and CDR2: LNHNV, YYDKDF (reference sequence). The CDR3 reads CATSRGGEVADTQYF.

V usage is TRBV7-6 and J usage is TRBJ1-5; no DNA is available, so the TRBD1 call from TCRdb remains unchecked. Germline V gives CDR1 SGHVS, CDR2 FNYEAQ. The CDR3 spans 16 residues. The chain's CDR3 is CASSPGQGASIQPQHF.

This chain connects TRBV12-3 or TRBV12-4 to TRBJ2-7; TCRdb indicates TRBD2, and absent DNA this call remains unverified. The CDR3 runs to 17 residues. The CDR3 loop is CASSLDGRAWGSYEQYF.